One and the same sample provided the 3 T cell receptor beta chains below, sequenced in a study of CD8 T cells in ankylosing spondylitis. Study-level findings and limits: Roughly 8 highly homologous variants made up a TCR beta motif, and this motif appeared characteristic of ankylosing spondylitis blood.

Antigens for these TCRs are unknown. Via MiXCR, TCRdb re-called the 5' RACE reads, giving one row per CDR3 protein. The top ten hold about 0.92% of the sample, which has 470,000 or so distinct CDR3 sequences, 25% to 30% seen once. Material for sequencing was blood, either unsorted or a sorted T cell fraction (not recorded which). These receptors originate from a male donor with ankylosing spondylitis.

This clonotype was found many times. The chain joins TRBV15 to TRBJ2-3; D remains unclear. Germline lookup yields CDR1 LNHNV and CDR2 YYDKDF (reference sequence). This CDR3 is 12 amino acids long. The germline V and J ends were trimmed by 1 base and 6 bases, with 5 bases remaining between them. This CDR3 reads CATSRVVDTQYF. CDR3 nucleotides: TGTGCCACCAGCAGAGTCGTCGATACGCAGTATTTT.

Only a few counts were recorded for this clonotype. The genes are TRBV12-3 or TRBV12-4 and TRBJ1-4; 9 bases match TRBD1. V was pared by 3 bases and J by 0 bases, with 2 bases of the junction left unmatched. The CDR3 runs to 16 residues. The CDR3 DNA sequence: TGTGCCAGCAGTTTGGGGACAGGGACAACTAATGAAAAACTGTTTTTT. Its translation: CASSLGTGTTNEKLFF.

This clonotype came up many times. The J gene is TRBJ2-2, the V gene TRBV6-1, with D maybe TRBD2 (5 bases). This CDR3 comprises 16 residues. The V and J ends lost 1 base and 4 bases respectively, with 13 bases between them. Germline CDR1 MNHNS, CDR2 SASEGT. The CDR3 spells CASSEVGSTTTGELFF. CDR3 DNA: TGTGCCAGCAGTGAAGTAGGATCGACTACCACCGGGGAGCTGTTTTTT.